The 23 T cell receptor beta chains below all came from one sample that was sequenced in a study of T-cell reconstitution after alpha-beta-depleted transplantation in children. The TCRbeta library was prepared with unique molecular identifiers. TCRdb used MiXCR to reprocess the PCR reads, holding one entry per CDR3 protein. This sample has 440,000 or so distinct CDR3 sequences, with approximately 11% found just once. Sequenced here: PBMCs from the stem cell graft donor, sampled from the stem cell graft. The receptors come from a human donor who donated a stem cell graft to a child with acute myeloid leukemia.

Ten or more counts support this clonotype. This chain uses TRBV9 with TRBJ1-1; D is ambiguous. V gave up 0 bases and J gave up 0 bases, with 6 bases separating them. CDR1 is SGDLS and CDR2 is YYNGEE in the germline V gene. CDR3 length equals 14 residues. CDR3 in amino acids: CASSVGQLNTEAFF. CDR3 coding DNA: TGTGCCAGCAGCGTAGGGCAGCTGAACACTGAAGCTTTCTTT. Based on the CDR3 plus reference TRBV9 and TRBJ1-1, the full variable domain is DSGVTQTPKHLITATGQRVTLRCSPRSGDLSVYWYQQSLDQGLQFLIQYYNGEERAKGNILERFSAQQFPDLHSELNLSSLELGDSALYFCASSVGQLNTEAFFGQGTRLTVV.

The rearrangement joins TRBV18 to TRBJ2-2, with 11 positions matching TRBD2. Germline CDR1 and CDR2: KGHSH and LQKENI. CDR3 size: 17 residues. Germline trimming cut 4 bases from V and 2 bases from J; bases unmatched to any gene: 6. The CDR3 loop reads CASSRRLAGLNTGELFF. CDR3 nucleotides: TGTGCCAGCTCACGAAGACTAGCGGGATTAAACACCGGGGAGCTGTTTTTT.

The chain employs TRBV12-3 or TRBV12-4 and TRBJ2-1, with TRBD2 matching over 12 bases. V lost 4 bases to trimming and J lost 9 bases; unmatched junction nucleotides: 13. The CDR3 contains 17 residues. The DNA of the CDR3 is TGTGCCAGCAGTTCTCATCTAGCGGGGGGGCTAAGGGGTGAGCAGTTCTTC. It specifies CASSSHLAGGLRGEQFF.

The genes are TRBV9 and TRBJ2-5; D is unclear. Germline lookup yields CDR1 SGDLS and CDR2 YYNGEE. Deletions cut 3 bases from V and 5 bases from J, with 20 bases between. The CDR3 loop spans 16 amino acids. The CDR3 coding sequence is TGTGCCAGCAGCGCGTGGGGTGGAACGGCCCGGGAGACCCAGTACTTC. Its protein product is CASSAWGGTARETQYF. Drawing the rest from reference TRBV9 and TRBJ2-5, the complete variable domain is DSGVTQTPKHLITATGQRVTLRCSPRSGDLSVYWYQQSLDQGLQFLIQYYNGEERAKGNILERFSAQQFPDLHSELNLSSLELGDSALYFCASSAWGGTARETQYFGPGTRLLVL.

There are many counts of this clonotype. V and J are TRBV12-3 or TRBV12-4 and TRBJ1-1; the D is unclear. V lost 3 bases to trimming and J lost 11 bases, with 13 bases between them. This CDR3 comprises 12 residues. The CDR3 sequence: CASSFDRGRAFF. The DNA of the CDR3 is TGTGCCAGCAGTTTTGACCGAGGCCGGGCTTTCTTT.

This CDR3 reads CASSMTGATYEQYF. CDR3 in DNA: TGTGCCAGTAGTATGACAGGGGCCACCTACGAGCAGTACTTC. The chain is built from TRBV19 and TRBJ2-7, with TRBD1 matching over 8 bases. J gave up 2 bases and V 3 bases, and 3 bases lay outside the gene matches. The CDR3 length is 14 residues. The V gene's germline CDR1 is LNHDA and CDR2 SQIVND (reference sequence).

This clonotype has more than one count but fewer than ten. The V call is TRBV4-2, the J call TRBJ2-1, with 9 positions matching TRBD2. The CDR3 is 18 residues long. The germline V gene encodes CDR1 LGHNA and CDR2 YNFKEQ. V was clipped by 4 bases and J by 0 bases; unmatched bases: 10. Written as DNA, the CDR3 is TGTGCCAGCAGCCCCCTGGCTAGCGGGGTGAGCTCCTACAATGAGCAGTTCTTC. Its protein is CASSPLASGVSSYNEQFF.

This sequence joins TRBV20-1 and TRBJ2-4; tentatively, D is TRBD1 or TRBD2 (5 bases each). The CDR3 sequence is 15 residues long. Per germline, CDR1 DFQATT and CDR2 SNEGSKA (reference sequence). V was pared by 6 bases and J by 0 bases, with 15 bases between. CDR3 coding DNA: TGCAGTGCAAAGACGGGGCGACTAGCCAAAAACATTCAGTACTTC. Protein product: CSAKTGRLAKNIQYF.

Comments on this clonotype: No conserved phenylalanine or tryptophan ends this CDR3, so it is likely a read error. The CDR3 DNA is TGTGCCAGCAGCTTAGTGTCGTCGGCCAGGGTCGAGACCCAGTACTTG. Protein: CASSLVSSARVETQYL. The chain uses TRBV7-2 and TRBJ2-5; weak D call: TRBD1 (5 bases). Trimming took off 1 base at V and 5 bases at J, with 17 bases between the two ends. Looked up from germline, CDR1 is SGHTA and CDR2 is FQGNSA. The CDR3 runs to 16 residues.

The chain employs TRBV10-3 and TRBJ1-4, with no clear D. CDR3 length equals 16 residues. V shed 0 bases and J shed 2 bases, with 10 bases lying between them. Germline V gene data show CDR1 as ENHRY and CDR2 as SYGVKD. The CDR3 spells CAISESGRTTNEKLFF. For the CDR3, the DNA is TGTGCCATCAGTGAGTCGGGGAGGACGACTAATGAAAAACTGTTTTTT.

This clonotype has just a few counts. V gene TRBV20-1 combines with J gene TRBJ2-1, with TRBD2 matching 14 bases. The germline CDR1 and CDR2 sequences are DFQATT and SNEGSKA (reference sequence). The CDR3 runs to 14 residues. V lost 5 bases and J lost 6; bases outside the gene matches: 3. The CDR3 sequence is CSARLAGGSNEQFF. CDR3 sequence (DNA): TGCAGTGCTCGACTAGCGGGGGGGAGCAATGAGCAGTTCTTC.

This clonotype was picked up a small number of times. This rearrangement joins TRBV20-1 to TRBJ2-1; D is uncertain. V lost 6 bases to trimming and J lost 3 bases, with 15 bases between them. The germline V gene encodes CDR1 DFQATT and CDR2 SNEGSKA (reference sequence). CDR3 length equals 14 residues. CDR3: CSAGPVTGYNEQFF. The CDR3 region has the DNA TGCAGTGCAGGCCCGGTGACGGGCTACAATGAGCAGTTCTTC.

This clonotype has ten or more counts. The chain is built from TRBV12-3 or TRBV12-4 and TRBJ1-3, with D uncertain. V lost 5 bases and J lost 4, with 9 bases in between. The CDR3 consists of 13 residues. This chain's CDR3 is CASSPSVGNTIYF. DNA of the CDR3: TGTGCCAGCAGTCCCTCGGTAGGAAACACCATATATTTT.

This rearrangement joins TRBV3-1 to TRBJ2-5; 9 bases fit TRBD2. J lost 5 bases, V lost 7 bases, and 17 bases had no gene match. CDR3 length: 17 residues. Germline CDR1 is LGHDT and CDR2 is YNNKEL (reference sequence). CDR3 protein: CASTQEVGAGGWETQYF. The CDR3 DNA sequence: TGTGCCAGCACCCAGGAAGTGGGAGCGGGGGGTTGGGAGACCCAGTACTTC.

This chain connects TRBV3-1 to TRBJ1-2, with TRBD1 matching 9 bases. The V gene end was trimmed by 3 bases and the J gene end by 13 bases; junction bases not matched to a gene: 9. The CDR3 consists of 13 residues. Germline V gives CDR1 LGHDT, CDR2 YNNKEL (reference sequence). The CDR3, as DNA: TGTGCCAGCAGCCAGGAGGGACAGGGTGTCAGCACCTTC. Translating it yields CASSQEGQGVSTF.

This clonotype was counted a few times. The gene calls are TRBV29-1 and TRBJ2-2; D may be TRBD2 (5 bases). Germline values: CDR1 SQVTM, CDR2 ANQGSEA. V was cut by 2 bases and J by 1 base, with 8 bases left in between. The CDR3 has 14 residues. The CDR3 DNA sequence: TGCAGCGTTGAACTAGCATGGAACACCGGGGAGCTGTTTTTT. Translating it yields CSVELAWNTGELFF.

This clonotype was seen more than once but under ten times. The chain joins TRBV2 to TRBJ2-4; D uncertain. CDR1 SNHLY and CDR2 FYNNEI come from the germline V gene. The CDR3 runs to 15 residues. Trimming removed 5 bases from V and 0 bases from J, with 11 bases in between. CDR3 protein: CASSPGFIAKNIQYF. The CDR3 DNA reads TGTGCCAGCAGTCCAGGATTCATAGCCAAAAACATTCAGTACTTC.

This chain uses TRBV5-1 with TRBJ2-6; D might be TRBD2 (5 bases). With 4 bases removed from V and 7 bases from J, the gap between germline ends came to 15 bases. In germline, CDR1 is SGHRS, CDR2 YFSETQ. The CDR3 is made up of 15 amino acids. The CDR3 DNA sequence: TGCGCCAGCAGCCGGACGGACTTGATCGCCAACGTCCTGACTTTC. It yields the protein CASSRTDLIANVLTF.

This clonotype came up a few times. The chain links TRBV20-1 to TRBJ2-3, with D maybe TRBD2 (7 bases). The CDR3 has 13 residues. Trimming cost V 4 bases and J 5 bases, with 13 bases left between them. CDR1 is DFQATT and CDR2 is SNEGSKA in the germline V gene (reference sequence). CDR3 sequence (DNA): TGCAGTGCTATGCCGGGGGGCGAAGATACGCAGTATTTT. It yields the protein CSAMPGGEDTQYF.

The V call is TRBV12-3 or TRBV12-4, the J call TRBJ2-5; no clear D gene. Trimming removed 2 bases from V and 8 bases from J, with 12 bases in between. The CDR3 is 13 amino acids. Here the CDR3 DNA reads TGTGCCAGCAGTTTATTGGATGTGGGCACCCAGTACTTC. This sequence encodes CASSLLDVGTQYF.

The table lists this clonotype with a few counts. The chain combines TRBV6-1 with TRBJ2-1, with D unresolved. Trimming took 1 base from V and 8 from J, leaving 18 bases between them. CDR1 is MNHNS, CDR2 SASEGT, per germline. CDR3 length: 16 residues. The CDR3 nucleotides are TGTGCCAGCAGTGAAGTAATCTTCCTTCAGGACGATGAGCAGTTCTTC. This codes for CASSEVIFLQDDEQFF.

This clonotype was observed many times. The rearrangement uses TRBV6-4 and TRBJ2-5; 11 bases fit TRBD2. The V gene's germline CDR1 is MRHNA and CDR2 SNTAGT. This CDR3 region has 21 residues. V gave up 6 bases and J gave up 2 bases; unmatched junction bases: 23. The CDR3 sequence: CASSLSIDSLSGGAMQETQYF. Written as DNA, the CDR3 is TGTGCCAGCAGCCTCAGCATCGACTCCCTTAGCGGGGGGGCAATGCAAGAGACCCAGTACTTC.

The J gene is TRBJ2-1, the V gene TRBV5-5; D not certain. The germline V gene has CDR1 SGHKS and CDR2 YYEKEE (reference sequence). CDR3 size: 11 residues. Trimming removed 7 bases at V and 5 bases at J, with 7 bases between. The DNA of the CDR3 is TGTGCCAGCCTAGGTCACAATGAGCAGTTCTTC. This sequence encodes CASLGHNEQFF.